This T cell receptor beta chain appears in the sequencing data of a study of shared clonotypes between healthy human individuals. For the study at large: Donors consisted of two women and three men between 18 and 49.

The assay was immunoSEQ multiplex PCR, and TCRdb's table has in-frame clones only and misses some. The sample carries fewer than 650,000 clones, less than 80% recorded once. This CDR3 has 15 amino acids. Germline CDR1 reads SGHDN; CDR2 reads FVKESK. Note on this clone: Germline and junction disagree at one end, which may indicate a read error.

The specimen was PBMCs. This TCR came from a woman aged 40 to 50 in good health. Some clones in this sample may be carry-over from other donors' samples. The chain recombines TRBV14 with TRBJ2-4, with D perhaps TRBD1 (5 bases). CDR3 loop: CASSQSPGWEDIQYF. The CDR3 nucleotides are TGCGCCAGCAGCCAATCCCCAGGGTGGGAAGACATTCAGTACTTC.